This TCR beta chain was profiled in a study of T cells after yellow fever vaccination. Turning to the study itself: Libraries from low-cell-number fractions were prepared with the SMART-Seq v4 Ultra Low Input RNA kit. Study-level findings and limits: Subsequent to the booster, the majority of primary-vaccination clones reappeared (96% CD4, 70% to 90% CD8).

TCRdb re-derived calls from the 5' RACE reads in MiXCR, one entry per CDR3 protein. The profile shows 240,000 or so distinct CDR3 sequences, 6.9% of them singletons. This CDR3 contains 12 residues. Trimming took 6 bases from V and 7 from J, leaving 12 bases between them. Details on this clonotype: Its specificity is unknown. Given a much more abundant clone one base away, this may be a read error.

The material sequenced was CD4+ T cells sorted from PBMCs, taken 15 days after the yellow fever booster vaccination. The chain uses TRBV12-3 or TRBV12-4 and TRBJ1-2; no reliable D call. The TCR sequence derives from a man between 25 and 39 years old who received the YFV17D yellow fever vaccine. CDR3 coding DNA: TGTGCCAGCAGGCGGATAGGGAGTGGCTACACCTTC. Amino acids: CASRRIGSGYTF.